The 5 T cell receptor beta chains listed next were all sequenced from one sample in a study of cytomegalovirus exposure and HLA in healthy donors. 13 Jbeta primers and 60 Vbeta primers were used for the PCR. Clones were sequenced by immunoSEQ multiplex PCR, and TCRdb holds only the in-frame ones, with some missing. The sample contains roughly 120,000 clones, 77% of which appear only once. The sequenced material came from PBMCs. These receptors all stem from a human donor in good health.

This sequence joins TRBV7-9 and TRBJ1-1; 7 positions agree with TRBD1. Germline CDR1 reads SEHNR; CDR2 reads FQNEAQ (reference sequence). After removal of 4 bases from V and 3 bases from J, the junction contained 2 bases not matched to a gene. The CDR3 has 13 residues. CDR3 region: CASSSTGYTEAFF. CDR3 in DNA: TGTGCCAGCAGCTCGACAGGGTACACTGAAGCTTTCTTT.

The rearrangement joins TRBV21-1 to TRBJ1-1; TRBD1, the table's D call, lacks a check against the DNA. TRBV21-1 is flagged as a pseudogene. The CDR3 runs 14 residues. CDR3 sequence reads: CASSKVGAYTEAFF. CDR3 nucleotide sequence: TGTGCCAGCAGCAAAGTGGGGGCCTACACTGAAGCTTTCTTT.

The sample holds one count of this clone. The chain combines TRBV6-1 with TRBJ2-4, with 11 bases matching TRBD1. J was trimmed by 8 bases and V by 7 bases; bases with no gene match: 10. Germline V gene lookup returns CDR1 MNHNS and CDR2 SASEGT. This CDR3 is 15 amino acids long. The CDR3 region has the DNA TGTGCCAGCACCGCCGGGACAGGGGGGTTGGACATTCAGTACTTC. As protein: CASTAGTGGLDIQYF.

V is TRBV27 and J is TRBJ2-3; 11 bases agree with TRBD2. The CDR3 consists of 16 residues. Germline V gene sequence: CDR1 MNHEY, CDR2 SMNVEV (reference sequence). J gave up 3 bases and V 6 bases, and 8 bases lay outside the gene matches. CDR3 DNA sequence: TGTGCCAGCAGCACCCCGAGACTAGCGGGAACAGATACGCAGTATTTT. The encoded protein is CASSTPRLAGTDTQYF.

The chain combines TRBV9 with TRBJ2-1, with 14 bases fitting TRBD2. The CDR3 has 15 amino acids. Germline assignment: CDR1 SGDLS and CDR2 YYNGEE. J gave up 8 bases and V 4 bases, and 5 bases lay outside the gene matches. For the CDR3, the DNA is TGTGCCAGCAGCACCGGGACTAGCGGGAGTGATGAGCAGTTCTTC. Protein sequence: CASSTGTSGSDEQFF.